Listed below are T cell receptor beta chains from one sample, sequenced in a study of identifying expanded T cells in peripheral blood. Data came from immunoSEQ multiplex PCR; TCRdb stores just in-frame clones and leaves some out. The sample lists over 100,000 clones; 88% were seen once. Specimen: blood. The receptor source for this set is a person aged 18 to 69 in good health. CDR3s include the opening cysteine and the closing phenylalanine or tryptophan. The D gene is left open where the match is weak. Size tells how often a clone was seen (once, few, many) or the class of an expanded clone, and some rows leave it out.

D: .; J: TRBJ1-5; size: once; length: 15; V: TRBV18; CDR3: CASSPTGGENQPQHF; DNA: TGTGCCAGCTCACCGACGGGGGGCGAAAATCAGCCCCAGCATTTT
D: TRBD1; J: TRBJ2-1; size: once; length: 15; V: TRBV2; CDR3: CASSRDRDSYNEQFF; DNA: TGTGCCAGCAGTCGGGACAGAGACTCCTACAATGAGCAGTTCTTC
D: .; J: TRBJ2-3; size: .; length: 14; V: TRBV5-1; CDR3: CASSLGQPSDTQYF; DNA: TGCGCCAGCAGCTTGGGTCAGCCATCCGATACGCAGTATTTT
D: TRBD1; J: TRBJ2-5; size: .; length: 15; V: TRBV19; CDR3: CASSITGTGKETQYF; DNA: TGTGCCAGTAGCATTACCGGGACAGGTAAAGAGACCCAGTACTTC
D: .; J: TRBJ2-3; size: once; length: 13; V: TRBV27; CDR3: CASSLYEGNTQYF; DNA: TGTGCCAGCAGTTTATATGAGGGGAATACGCAGTATTTT
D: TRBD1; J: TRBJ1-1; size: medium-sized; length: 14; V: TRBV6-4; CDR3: CASKDRDTNTEAFF; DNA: TGTGCCAGCAAAGACAGGGATACGAACACTGAAGCTTTCTTT
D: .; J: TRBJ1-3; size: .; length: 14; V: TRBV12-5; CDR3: CASGLGESGNTIYF; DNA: TGTGCTAGTGGTCTGGGGGAGTCGGGAAACACCATATATTTT
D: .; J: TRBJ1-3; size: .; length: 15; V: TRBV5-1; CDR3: CASSLEGGPGNTIYF; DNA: TGCGCCAGCAGCTTGGAGGGGGGGCCAGGAAACACCATATATTTT
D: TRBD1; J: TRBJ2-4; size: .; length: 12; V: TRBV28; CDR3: CATTGPPDIQYF; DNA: TGTGCCACGACAGGGCCTCCGGACATTCAGTACTTC
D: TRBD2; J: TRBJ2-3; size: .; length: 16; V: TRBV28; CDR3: CASSLFGLGSTDTQYF; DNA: TGTGCCAGCAGTTTATTCGGACTAGGGAGCACAGATACGCAGTATTTT
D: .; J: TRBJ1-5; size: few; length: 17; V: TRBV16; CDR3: CASSPDMGAEGRQPQHF; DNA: TGTGCCAGCAGCCCGGATATGGGGGCGGAGGGTCGTCAGCCCCAGCATTTT
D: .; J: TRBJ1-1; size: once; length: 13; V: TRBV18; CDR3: CASSPSVNTEAFF; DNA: TGTGCCAGCTCACCAAGTGTGAACACTGAAGCTTTCTTT